This entry concerns a single T cell receptor (beta chain). Only in-frame clones appear in the TCRdb table, and some are missing; sequencing was by immunoSEQ multiplex PCR. The sample holds 250,000 to 300,000 clones, approximately 90% seen once. CDR3 length: 15 amino acids. From germline, CDR1 is LNHDA and CDR2 SQIVND (reference sequence). After removal of 5 bases from V and 7 bases from J, the junction contained 12 bases not matched to a gene. The data belong to a study of blood T cell repertoires in COVID-19. As for the study in general: Specimens from acute and convalescent COVID-19 originated in the United States, Italy and Spain. The cDNA or gDNA used as material had been derived from T cells, B-cell-depleted T cells, or PBMCs.

Recruits, aged roughly 18 to 89 years, lived in roughly 22 US areas. In assigning cohorts, the study relied on participant-reported clinical history. Material: PBMCs or T cells enriched from blood (not recorded which). The chain has TRBV19 and TRBJ2-7; 9 bases are a match to TRBD1. The receptor was derived from a woman aged 40 to 49 with acute COVID-19. The CDR3 here is CASSVKGQGVTEQYF. The CDR3 DNA reads TGTGCCAGTAGTGTTAAGGGACAGGGAGTAACTGAGCAGTACTTC.